What follows are 13 T cell receptor beta chains derived from one specimen sequenced in a study of blood T cell repertoires in COVID-19. The table came from immunoSEQ multiplex PCR; TCRdb's copy has only in-frame clones and leaves some out. The data hold fewer than 250,000 clones, with around four fifths observed a single time. Sequenced input: peripheral blood. These receptors were taken from a human donor in a cohort sampled during active COVID-19.

The rearrangement uses TRBV7-6 and TRBJ1-6, with TRBD1 matching over 10 bases. Losses at the gene ends were 3 bases for V and 11 bases for J; bases not matched to a gene: 10. Germline CDR1 reads SGHVS; CDR2 reads FNYEAQ. The CDR3 covers 16 residues. The CDR3 spells CASSLAFGTGAPPLHF. CDR3 DNA sequence: TGTGCCAGCAGCTTGGCCTTCGGGACAGGGGCGCCACCCCTCCACTTT.

The CDR3, as DNA: TGTGCCAGCAGTTCGGGACAGCTATCGACGCCCCAGCATTTT. This gives the protein CASSSGQLSTPQHF. This chain links TRBV27 with TRBJ1-5; 7 bases match TRBD1. This CDR3 is 14 amino acids long. Germline trimming cut 4 bases from V and 9 bases from J; bases unmatched to any gene: 9. The V gene's germline CDR1 is MNHEY and CDR2 SMNVEV (reference sequence).

The chain employs TRBV7-2 and TRBJ1-2; unclear D gene. The CDR3 spans 13 residues. The germline V gene encodes CDR1 SGHTA and CDR2 FQGNSA. V was pared by 3 bases and J by 4 bases, with 9 bases between. This CDR3 reads CASSFAEFYGYTF. In DNA form, the CDR3 reads TGTGCCAGCAGCTTTGCGGAATTCTATGGCTACACCTTC.

In its sample, this clone was seen once. The CDR3 sequence is CASSLAQANSGNTIYF. For the CDR3, the DNA is TGTGCCAGCAGCTTAGCACAGGCAAACTCTGGAAACACCATATATTTT. This rearrangement joins TRBV7-9 to TRBJ1-3; D might be TRBD1 (5 bases). CDR3 length equals 16 residues. CDR1 is SEHNR, CDR2 FQNEAQ, per germline (reference sequence). Trimming removed 0 bases from V and 0 bases from J, with 9 bases in between.

This CDR3 reads CASSRTGSGNTIYF. The CDR3 DNA reads as TGTGCCAGCAGCCGGACAGGTTCTGGAAACACCATATATTTT. The chain links TRBV27 to TRBJ1-3, with TRBD1 identical over 7 bases. The trim removed 6 bases at V and 1 base at J, leaving 3 bases unmatched. CDR3 size: 14 residues. Germline CDR1 MNHEY, CDR2 SMNVEV (reference sequence).

The chain has TRBV6-6 and TRBJ1-1; no clear D gene. Germline V gene data show CDR1 as MNHNY and CDR2 as SVGAGI (reference sequence). Trimming took 8 bases from V and 8 from J, leaving 12 bases between them. The CDR3 is 11 residues long. As DNA, the CDR3 is TGTGCCAGCCATTTTTCATTGGAAGCTTTCTTT. It specifies CASHFSLEAFF.

This clone was counted once. The chain employs TRBV5-1 and TRBJ1-4; 7 bases line up with TRBD1. The CDR3 is made up of 15 amino acids. CDR1 and CDR2 from the germline V gene are SGHRS and YFSETQ. V shed 4 bases and J 7 bases; nucleotides not matched to a gene: 10. The CDR3 is CASSLAGSGGEKLFF. CDR3 DNA: TGCGCCAGCAGCCTTGCAGGGTCAGGGGGTGAAAAACTGTTTTTT.

This chain links TRBV28 with TRBJ2-5, with 9 bases identical to TRBD2. Germline CDR1 reads MDHEN; CDR2 reads SYDVKM. With V trimmed by 5 bases and J by 5 bases, 6 bases remained unmatched. The length of the CDR3 is 14 residues. The CDR3 DNA follows: TGTGCCAGCAGTCAGGCGGGAGGGTTGGAGACCCAGTACTTC. This encodes CASSQAGGLETQYF.

J is TRBJ2-7 and V is TRBV29-1; 9 positions match TRBD1. Unmatched junction bases numbered 8, after V lost 5 bases and J lost 3 bases. Germline CDR1 and CDR2: SQVTM and ANQGSEA. The CDR3 covers 14 residues. The CDR3 here is CSVSSGTGLYEQYF. As DNA, the CDR3 is TGCAGCGTTTCCTCCGGGACAGGGCTCTACGAGCAGTACTTC.

This clone has only one observation. The chain links TRBV18 to TRBJ1-6, with 8 bases matching TRBD1. Germline V gene sequence: CDR1 KGHSH, CDR2 LQKENI. The CDR3 has 16 amino acids. The trim removed 6 bases at V and 2 bases at J, leaving 6 bases unmatched. CDR3 nucleotides: TGTGCCAGCTCGAGACAGGGGACGACCTATAATTCACCCCTCCACTTT. It codes for CASSRQGTTYNSPLHF.

There are a few counts of this clone. V and J are TRBV7-8 and TRBJ2-7, with TRBD2 identical over 8 bases. Unmatched junction bases numbered 19, after V lost 3 bases and J lost 0 bases. The length of the CDR3 is 20 residues. Germline V gene data show CDR1 as SGHVS and CDR2 as FQNEAQ. The chain's CDR3 is CASSFFRTGLEWVRSYEQYF. The CDR3 nucleotides are TGTGCCAGCAGCTTTTTTCGTACGGGACTAGAATGGGTACGCTCCTACGAGCAGTACTTC.

The gene calls are TRBV6-5 and TRBJ2-2, with D possibly matching TRBD1 (6 bases). There are 15 residues in the CDR3. Trimming left V 9 bases short and J 5 bases short, with 19 bases between. CDR1 MNHEY and CDR2 SVGAGI come from the germline V gene. CDR3 DNA sequence: TGTGCCAGTCGTCTCTACCTTGGGACAACCGGGGAGCTGTTTTTT. As protein: CASRLYLGTTGELFF.

This clone turned up a few times. This chain links TRBV7-9 with TRBJ2-7; 7 bases line up with TRBD2. Germline values: CDR1 SEHNR, CDR2 FQNEAQ (reference sequence). V shed 6 bases and J 4 bases; nucleotides not matched to a gene: 15. The CDR3 is 16 residues long. This CDR3 is CASRLTDGREGYEQYF. CDR3 DNA sequence: TGTGCCAGCAGACTAACCGACGGCAGGGAGGGTTACGAGCAGTACTTC.